What follows are 7 T cell receptor beta chains derived from one specimen sequenced in a study of shared clonotypes between healthy human individuals. The assay was immunoSEQ multiplex PCR, and TCRdb's table has in-frame clones only and misses some. The data hold approximately 2.5 million clones, with approximately 93% observed a single time. Material: naive CD4+ T cells from PBMCs. Subset of the sample: CD45RA+ positively selected. The receptors were sampled from a young man in good health. Some clones in this sample may be carry-over from other donors' samples.

About this clone itself: Other DNA sequences in the same sample also yield this CDR3. The chain carries TRBV9 and TRBJ2-1; D not resolved. V lost 0 bases to trimming and J lost 0 bases, with 7 bases between them. Germline V gene data show CDR1 as SGDLS and CDR2 as YYNGEE. The CDR3 loop spans 15 amino acids. Here the CDR3 DNA reads TGTGCCAGCAGCGTAGGGCAAAGCTCCTACAATGAGCAGTTCTTC. This encodes CASSVGQSSYNEQFF. Using reference TRBV9 and TRBJ2-1 for the parts outside the CDR3, the full variable domain is DSGVTQTPKHLITATGQRVTLRCSPRSGDLSVYWYQQSLDQGLQFLIQYYNGEERAKGNILERFSAQQFPDLHSELNLSSLELGDSALYFCASSVGQSSYNEQFFGPGTRLTVL.

This chain links TRBV6-1 with TRBJ1-1; D possibly corresponds to TRBD1 (6 bases). The germline gives CDR1 MNHNS, CDR2 SASEGT. This CDR3 region has 13 residues. The germline V and J ends were trimmed by 4 bases and 4 bases, with 10 bases remaining between them. CDR3 in amino acids: CASSGGGRTEAFF. The DNA of the CDR3 is TGTGCCAGCAGTGGGGGGGGGCGCACTGAAGCTTTCTTT.

The J gene is TRBJ1-1, the V gene TRBV28; 7 bases fit TRBD1. Losses at the gene ends were 0 bases for V and 2 bases for J; bases not matched to a gene: 9. Germline values: CDR1 MDHEN, CDR2 SYDVKM. The CDR3 runs 17 residues. CDR3 bases: TGTGCCAGCAGTTTATGGGATTTGGGACAGATTAACACTGAAGCTTTCTTT. Its protein is CASSLWDLGQINTEAFF.

This clone was detected a few times. V is TRBV5-1 and J is TRBJ1-2, with unresolved D. Germline V CDR1 and CDR2: SGHRS, YFSETQ. There are 13 residues in the CDR3. V lost 3 bases and J lost 10, with 16 bases in between. CDR3 DNA: TGCGCCAGCAGCTCAGTCCCAGGTGGGGACTACACCTTC. Encoded protein: CASSSVPGGDYTF.

The J gene is TRBJ2-7, the V gene TRBV28, with TRBD1 matching over 8 bases. Germline CDR1 is MDHEN and CDR2 is SYDVKM. The J segment lost 6 bases and the V segment lost 3 bases, leaving 7 bases of the junction unmatched. This CDR3 spans 14 amino acids. CDR3 coding DNA: TGTGCCAGCAGTTTTGGACAGGGCCTATCCGAGCAGTACTTC. This codes for CASSFGQGLSEQYF.

Only one count was recorded for this clone. V gene TRBV5-4 combines with J gene TRBJ2-7, with TRBD2 matching over 9 bases. J lost 5 bases, V lost 4 bases, and 10 bases had no gene match. There are 15 residues in the CDR3. In germline, CDR1 is SGHNT, CDR2 YYREEE (reference sequence). The CDR3 DNA sequence: TGTGCCAGCAGCCCTGGGGGCGGGAGGGCCCACGAGCAGTACTTC. Amino acids: CASSPGGGRAHEQYF. Using reference TRBV5-4 and TRBJ2-7 for the parts outside the CDR3, the full variable domain is ETGVTQSPTHLIKTRGQQVTLRCSSQSGHNTVSWYQQALGQGPQFIFQYYREEENGRGNFPPRFSGLQFPNYSSELNVNALELDDSALYLCASSPGGGRAHEQYFGPGTRLTVT.

The gene calls are TRBV7-2 and TRBJ2-1; 11 nucleotides agree with TRBD2. This CDR3 comprises 19 residues. V shed 1 base, J shed 9 bases, and the junction held 17 bases outside the gene matches. Per the germline V gene, CDR1 is SGHTA and CDR2 is FQGNSA. The CDR3 sequence is CASSLGGLIAGGPPVEQFF. The CDR3, as DNA: TGTGCCAGCAGCTTAGGCGGACTTATAGCGGGAGGGCCCCCCGTTGAGCAGTTCTTC.